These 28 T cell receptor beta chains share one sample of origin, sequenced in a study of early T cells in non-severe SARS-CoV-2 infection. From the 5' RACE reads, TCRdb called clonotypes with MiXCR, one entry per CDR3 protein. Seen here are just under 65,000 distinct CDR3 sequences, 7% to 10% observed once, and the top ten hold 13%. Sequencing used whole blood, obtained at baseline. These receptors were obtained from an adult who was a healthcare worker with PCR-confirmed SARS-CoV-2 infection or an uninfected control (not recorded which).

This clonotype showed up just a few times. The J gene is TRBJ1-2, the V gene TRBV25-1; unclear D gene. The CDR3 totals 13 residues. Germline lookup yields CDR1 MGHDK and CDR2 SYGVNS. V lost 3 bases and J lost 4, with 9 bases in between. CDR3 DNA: TGTGCCAGCAGTGACGGGGTTACCTATGGCTACACCTTC. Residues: CASSDGVTYGYTF.

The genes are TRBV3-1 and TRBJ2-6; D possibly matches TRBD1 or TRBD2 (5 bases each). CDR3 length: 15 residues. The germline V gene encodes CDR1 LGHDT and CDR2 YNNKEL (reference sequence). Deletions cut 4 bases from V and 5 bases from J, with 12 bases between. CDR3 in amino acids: CASSPPGLRANVLTF. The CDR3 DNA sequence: TGTGCCAGCAGCCCCCCGGGGCTGAGGGCCAACGTCCTGACTTTC. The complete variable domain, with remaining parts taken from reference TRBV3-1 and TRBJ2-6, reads DTAVSQTPKYLVTQMGNDKSIKCEQNLGHDTMYWYKQDSKKFLKIMFSYNNKELIINETVPNRFSPKSPDKAHLNLHINSLELGDSAVYFCASSPPGLRANVLTFGAGSRLTVL.

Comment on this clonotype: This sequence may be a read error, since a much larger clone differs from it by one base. Here the CDR3 reads CASSELENRNGKLFF. The DNA for the CDR3 is TGTGCCAGCAGTGAATTGGAAAACCGTAATGGAAAACTGTTTTTT. The chain links TRBV25-1 to TRBJ1-4, with no clear D. CDR1 and CDR2 (germline): MGHDK, SYGVNS. This CDR3 has 15 residues.

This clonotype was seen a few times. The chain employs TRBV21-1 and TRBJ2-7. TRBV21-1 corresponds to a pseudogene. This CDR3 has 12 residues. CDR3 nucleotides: TGTGCCAGCAGCACCGACATCTACGAGCAGTACTTC. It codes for CASSTDIYEQYF.

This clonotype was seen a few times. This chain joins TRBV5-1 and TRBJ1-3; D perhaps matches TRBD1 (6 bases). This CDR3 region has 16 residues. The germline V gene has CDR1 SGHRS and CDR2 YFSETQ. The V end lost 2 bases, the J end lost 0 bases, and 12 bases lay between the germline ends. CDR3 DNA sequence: TGCGCCAGCAGCTTACCAGGACAGCCCTCTGGAAACACCATATATTTT. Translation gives CASSLPGQPSGNTIYF.

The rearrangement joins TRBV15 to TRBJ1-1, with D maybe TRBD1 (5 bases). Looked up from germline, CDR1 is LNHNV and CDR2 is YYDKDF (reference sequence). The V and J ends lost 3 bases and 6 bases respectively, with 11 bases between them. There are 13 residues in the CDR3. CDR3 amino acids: CATSRDQGAEAFF. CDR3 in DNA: TGTGCCACCAGCAGGGACCAGGGAGCTGAAGCTTTCTTT.

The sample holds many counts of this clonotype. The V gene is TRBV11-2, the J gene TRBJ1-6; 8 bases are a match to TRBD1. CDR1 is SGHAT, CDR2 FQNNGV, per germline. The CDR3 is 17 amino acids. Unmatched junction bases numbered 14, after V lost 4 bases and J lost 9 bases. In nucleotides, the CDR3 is TGTGCCAGCAGCTCAAGAGGGACAGGCACCCGACTTTCACCCCTCCACTTT. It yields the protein CASSSRGTGTRLSPLHF.

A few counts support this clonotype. CDR3 nucleotides: TGTGCCAGCAGGTCCTACACTGAAGCTTTCTTT. Amino acids: CASRSYTEAFF. V gene TRBV6-5 combines with J gene TRBJ1-1; no definite D call. Trimming removed 6 bases at V and 3 bases at J, with 5 bases between. Germline V CDR1 and CDR2: MNHEY, SVGAGI. The CDR3 loop spans 11 amino acids.

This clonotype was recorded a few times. CDR3 nucleotides: TGTGCCACCAGCAGAGTAGGGAACGGAGAGACCCAGTACTTC. Translated: CATSRVGNGETQYF. The genes are TRBV15 and TRBJ2-5; D unresolved. The V end was cut by 1 base, the J end by 4 bases, with 10 bases between. Germline-derived CDR1 and CDR2 are LNHNV and YYDKDF (reference sequence). The length of the CDR3 is 14 residues.

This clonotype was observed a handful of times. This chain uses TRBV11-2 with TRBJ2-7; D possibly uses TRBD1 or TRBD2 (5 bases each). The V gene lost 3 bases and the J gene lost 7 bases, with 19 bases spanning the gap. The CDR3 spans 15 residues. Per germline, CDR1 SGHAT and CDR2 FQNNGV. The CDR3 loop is CASSFSSGTPGEQYF. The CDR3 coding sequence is TGTGCCAGCAGCTTTTCATCGGGGACGCCGGGTGAGCAGTACTTC.

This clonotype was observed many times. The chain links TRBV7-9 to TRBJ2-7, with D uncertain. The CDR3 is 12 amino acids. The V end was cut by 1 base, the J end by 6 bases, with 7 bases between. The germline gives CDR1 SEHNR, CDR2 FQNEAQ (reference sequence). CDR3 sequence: CASSLELGEQYF. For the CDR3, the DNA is TGTGCCAGCAGCTTAGAGCTGGGCGAGCAGTACTTC.

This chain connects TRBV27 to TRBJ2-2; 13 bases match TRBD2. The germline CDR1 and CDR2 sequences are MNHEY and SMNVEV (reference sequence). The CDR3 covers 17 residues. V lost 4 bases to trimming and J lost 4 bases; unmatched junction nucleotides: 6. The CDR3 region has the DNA TGTGCCAGCAGTTCACTAGCGGGAGGGTTGGGCACCGGGGAGCTGTTTTTT. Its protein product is CASSSLAGGLGTGELFF.

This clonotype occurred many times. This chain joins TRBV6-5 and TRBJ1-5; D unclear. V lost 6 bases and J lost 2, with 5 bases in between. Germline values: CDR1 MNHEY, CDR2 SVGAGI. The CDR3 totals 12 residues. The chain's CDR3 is CASREGNQPQHF. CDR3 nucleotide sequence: TGTGCCAGCAGAGAGGGCAATCAGCCCCAGCATTTT.

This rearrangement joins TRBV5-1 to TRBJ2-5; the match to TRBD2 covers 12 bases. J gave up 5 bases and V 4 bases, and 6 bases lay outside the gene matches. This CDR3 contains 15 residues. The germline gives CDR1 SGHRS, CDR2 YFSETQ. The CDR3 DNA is TGCGCCAGCAGCACGCGGACTAGCGGGATTGAGACCCAGTACTTC. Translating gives CASSTRTSGIETQYF.

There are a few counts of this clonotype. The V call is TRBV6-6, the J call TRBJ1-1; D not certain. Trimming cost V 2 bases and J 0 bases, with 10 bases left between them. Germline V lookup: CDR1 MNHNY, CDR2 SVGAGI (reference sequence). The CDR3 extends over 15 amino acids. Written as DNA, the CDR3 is TGTGCCAGCAGTTACAGTGGAGGGATGAACACTGAAGCTTTCTTT. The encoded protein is CASSYSGGMNTEAFF.

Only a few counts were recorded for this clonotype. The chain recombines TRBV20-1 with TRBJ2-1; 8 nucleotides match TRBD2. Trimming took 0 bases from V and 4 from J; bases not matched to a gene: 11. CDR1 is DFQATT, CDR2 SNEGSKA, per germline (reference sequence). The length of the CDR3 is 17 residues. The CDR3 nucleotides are TGCAGTGCTAGAGATCCTATTTTGGTAGCGGGGTACAATGAGCAGTTCTTC. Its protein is CSARDPILVAGYNEQFF.

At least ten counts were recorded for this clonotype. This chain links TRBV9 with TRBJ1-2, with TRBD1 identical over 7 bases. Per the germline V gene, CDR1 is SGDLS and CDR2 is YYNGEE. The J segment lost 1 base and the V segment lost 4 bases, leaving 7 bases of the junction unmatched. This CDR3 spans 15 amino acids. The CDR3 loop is CASSFSGQDNYGYTF. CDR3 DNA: TGTGCCAGCAGCTTTTCCGGACAGGATAACTATGGCTACACCTTC.

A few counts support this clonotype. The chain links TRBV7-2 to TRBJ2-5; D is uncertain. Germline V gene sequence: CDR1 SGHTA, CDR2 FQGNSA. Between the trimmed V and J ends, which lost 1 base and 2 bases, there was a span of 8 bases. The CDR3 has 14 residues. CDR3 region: CASSLGSGQETQYF. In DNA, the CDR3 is TGTGCCAGCAGCTTAGGGTCCGGTCAAGAGACCCAGTACTTC. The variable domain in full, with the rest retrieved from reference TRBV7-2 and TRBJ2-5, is GAGVSQSPSNKVTEKGKDVELRCDPISGHTALYWYRQSLGQGLEFLIYFQGNSAPDKSGLPSDRFSAERTGGSVSTLTIQRTQQEDSAVYLCASSLGSGQETQYFGPGTRLLVL.

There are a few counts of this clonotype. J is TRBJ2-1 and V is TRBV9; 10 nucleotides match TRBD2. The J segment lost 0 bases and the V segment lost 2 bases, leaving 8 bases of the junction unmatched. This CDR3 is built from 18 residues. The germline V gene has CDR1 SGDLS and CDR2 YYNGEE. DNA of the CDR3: TGTGCCAGCAGCGTTGAAAGTAGCGGGAGGAGCTCCTACAATGAGCAGTTCTTC. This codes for CASSVESSGRSSYNEQFF. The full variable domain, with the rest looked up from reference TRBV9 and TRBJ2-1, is DSGVTQTPKHLITATGQRVTLRCSPRSGDLSVYWYQQSLDQGLQFLIQYYNGEERAKGNILERFSAQQFPDLHSELNLSSLELGDSALYFCASSVESSGRSSYNEQFFGPGTRLTVL.

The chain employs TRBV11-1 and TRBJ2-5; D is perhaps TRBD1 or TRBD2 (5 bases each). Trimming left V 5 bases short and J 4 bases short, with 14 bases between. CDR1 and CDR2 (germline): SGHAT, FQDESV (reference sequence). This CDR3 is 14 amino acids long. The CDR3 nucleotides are TGTGCCAGCAGCCCTCGGAATGGGGGAGAGACCCAGTACTTC. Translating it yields CASSPRNGGETQYF.

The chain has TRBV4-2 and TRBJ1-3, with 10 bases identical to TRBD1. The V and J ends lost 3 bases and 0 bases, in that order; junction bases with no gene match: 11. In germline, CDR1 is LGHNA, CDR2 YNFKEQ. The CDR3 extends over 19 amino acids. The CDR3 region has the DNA TGTGCCAGCAGCCATCGTCCCGGGACAGGGGATTACTCTGGAAACACCATATATTTT. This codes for CASSHRPGTGDYSGNTIYF.

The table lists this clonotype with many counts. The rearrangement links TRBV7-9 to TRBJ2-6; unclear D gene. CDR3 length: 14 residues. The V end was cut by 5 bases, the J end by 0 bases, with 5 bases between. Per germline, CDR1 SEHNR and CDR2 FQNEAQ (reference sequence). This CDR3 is CASSPFSGANVLTF. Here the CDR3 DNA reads TGTGCCAGCAGCCCTTTCTCTGGGGCCAACGTCCTGACTTTC.

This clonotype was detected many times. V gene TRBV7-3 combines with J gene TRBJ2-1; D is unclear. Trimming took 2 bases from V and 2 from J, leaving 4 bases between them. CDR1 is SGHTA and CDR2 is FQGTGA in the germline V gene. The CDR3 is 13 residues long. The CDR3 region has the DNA TGTGCCAGCAGCTTATCCCCCTACAATGAGCAGTTCTTC. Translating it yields CASSLSPYNEQFF.

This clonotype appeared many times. CDR3 DNA sequence: TGTGCCAGCAGCCCGGGGGATGTTGGCTACACCTTC. This translates into CASSPGDVGYTF. The chain has TRBV7-2 and TRBJ1-2; the D gene is possibly TRBD1 (5 bases). Trimming left V 5 bases short and J 7 bases short, with 11 bases between. Germline CDR1 is SGHTA and CDR2 is FQGNSA. CDR3 length equals 12 residues. The full variable domain, rest sourced from reference TRBV7-2 and TRBJ1-2, is GAGVSQSPSNKVTEKGKDVELRCDPISGHTALYWYRQSLGQGLEFLIYFQGNSAPDKSGLPSDRFSAERTGGSVSTLTIQRTQQEDSAVYLCASSPGDVGYTFGSGTRLTVV.

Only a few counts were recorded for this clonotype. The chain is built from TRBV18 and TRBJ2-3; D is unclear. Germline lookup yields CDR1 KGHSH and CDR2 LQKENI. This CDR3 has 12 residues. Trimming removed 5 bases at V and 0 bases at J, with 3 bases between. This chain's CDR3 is CASSESTDTQYF. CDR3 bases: TGTGCCAGCTCAGAGAGCACAGATACGCAGTATTTT.

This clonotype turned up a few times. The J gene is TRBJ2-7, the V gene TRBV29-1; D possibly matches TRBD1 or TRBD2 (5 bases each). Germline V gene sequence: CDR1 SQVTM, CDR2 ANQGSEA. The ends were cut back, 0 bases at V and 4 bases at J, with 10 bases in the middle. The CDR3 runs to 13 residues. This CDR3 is CSVEEGTDYEQYF. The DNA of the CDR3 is TGCAGCGTTGAAGAAGGGACCGATTACGAGCAGTACTTC.

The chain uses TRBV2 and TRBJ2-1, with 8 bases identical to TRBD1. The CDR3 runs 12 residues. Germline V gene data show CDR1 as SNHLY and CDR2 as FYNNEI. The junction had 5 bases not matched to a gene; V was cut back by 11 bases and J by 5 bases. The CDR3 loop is CARQGTHNEQFF. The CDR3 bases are TGTGCCCGACAGGGGACTCACAATGAGCAGTTCTTC.

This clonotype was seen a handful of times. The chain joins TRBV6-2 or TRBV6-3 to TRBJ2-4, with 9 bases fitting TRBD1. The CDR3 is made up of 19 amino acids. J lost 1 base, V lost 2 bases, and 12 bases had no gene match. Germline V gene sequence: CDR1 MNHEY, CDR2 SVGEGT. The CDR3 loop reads CASSYPTRTGAGAKNIQYF. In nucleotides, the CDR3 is TGTGCCAGCAGTTACCCTACCCGGACAGGGGCGGGGGCCAAAAACATTCAGTACTTC.